The entry below gives a single T cell receptor (beta chain) sequence along with its context. As yet, its antigen is unknown. This CDR3 contains 14 residues. Germline V gene sequence: CDR1 SGHRS, CDR2 YFSETQ. The ends were cut back, 2 bases at V and 0 bases at J, with 6 bases in the middle. This sample stems from a study of OX40 agonist ivuxolimab in advanced cancers. Study-level information: Aged about 20 to 80 with a mean of 60 years, they were 82.7% male. Notes on the study in general: On average, a greater number of expanded clones characterised CD8+ T cells relative to CD4+. At 0.1 to 3.0 mg/kg, CD4+ and CD8+ blood T cells expanded clonally by week 6.

Only in-frame clones appear in the TCRdb table, and some are missing; sequencing was by immunoSEQ multiplex PCR. The sample has 50,000 to 60,000 clones, approximately 86% seen once; the top ten hold around 1%. The sequenced sample was CD4+ or CD8+ T cells sorted from blood, obtained in a trial of the OX40 agonist ivuxolimab. This chain links TRBV5-1 with TRBJ1-3; no firm D call. The source of this sequence is an adult with an advanced solid tumor such as melanoma, head and neck, liver or kidney cancer. CDR3 sequence: CASSLASSGNTIYF. In nucleotides, the CDR3 is TGCGCCAGCAGCTTAGCCAGCTCTGGAAACACCATATATTTT.